Each of the 24 T cell receptor beta chains below was sequenced from the same sample in a study of T cell changes during pregnancy in multiple sclerosis. Generated by immunoSEQ multiplex PCR, the TCRdb table keeps only in-frame clones and is missing some. The table lists over 100,000 clones, about 93% of them singletons, with 1.5% to 1.9% in the top ten. The sample was peripheral blood, taken in the third trimester of pregnancy. The receptors were sampled from a female donor with multiple sclerosis, enrolled in a pregnancy study.

The chain carries TRBV5-1 and TRBJ1-1; D is undetermined. Trimming removed 2 bases from V and 5 bases from J, with 7 bases in between. This CDR3 has 12 amino acids. The germline V gene encodes CDR1 SGHRS and CDR2 YFSETQ. CDR3 bases: TGCGCCAGCAGCTTCCCCTCGACTGAAGCTTTCTTT. Translating it yields CASSFPSTEAFF.

The chain is built from TRBV14 and TRBJ1-6; 12 nucleotides line up with TRBD1. There are 19 residues in the CDR3. J gave up 7 bases and V 0 bases, and 10 bases lay outside the gene matches. The germline gives CDR1 SGHDN, CDR2 FVKESK. In nucleotides, the CDR3 is TGTGCCAGCAGCCAAGATGGGGACAGGGGGCGCCGCAGGAATTCACCCCTCCACTTT. Protein product: CASSQDGDRGRRRNSPLHF.

This chain connects TRBV5-1 to TRBJ2-5; 13 nucleotides agree with TRBD2. The CDR3 is 15 amino acids. Germline CDR1 and CDR2: SGHRS and YFSETQ. V trimming: 2 bases; J trimming: 3 bases; junction bases outside the gene matches: 1. As DNA, the CDR3 is TGCGCCAGCAGCTTCGGGACTAGCGGGGAAGAGACCCAGTACTTC. This gives the protein CASSFGTSGEETQYF.

The genes are TRBV6-5 and TRBJ2-7; 11 nucleotides agree with TRBD2. CDR1 and CDR2 from the germline V gene are MNHEY and SVGAGI. V lost 5 bases, J lost 1 base, and 4 bases stayed unmatched. This CDR3 is built from 15 residues. The CDR3 loop reads CASSKTSGKSYEQYF. The CDR3 DNA is TGTGCCAGCAGTAAGACTAGCGGGAAATCCTACGAGCAGTACTTC.

The chain joins TRBV5-1 to TRBJ2-5; D gene ambiguous. CDR1 is SGHRS, CDR2 YFSETQ, per germline. There are 15 residues in the CDR3. Trimming took 2 bases from V and 1 from J, leaving 12 bases between them. Here the CDR3 DNA reads TGCGCCAGCAGCTTCCGGGTCGATTTCCAAGAGACCCAGTACTTC. Translated: CASSFRVDFQETQYF. Full variable domain (outside the CDR3, taken from reference TRBV5-1 and TRBJ2-5): KAGVTQTPRYLIKTRGQQVTLSCSPISGHRSVSWYQQTPGQGLQFLFEYFSETQRNKGNFPGRFSGRQFSNSRSEMNVSTLELGDSALYLCASSFRVDFQETQYFGPGTRLLVL.

The chain is built from TRBV4-2 and TRBJ2-5; TRBD2 agrees at 8 bases. This CDR3 has 16 amino acids. The germline CDR1 and CDR2 sequences are LGHNA and YNFKEQ. V shed 1 base, J shed 4 bases, and the junction held 8 bases outside the gene matches. CDR3 DNA sequence: TGTGCCAGCAGCCAAGGCGGAGCGGGGGTCGGAGAGACCCAGTACTTC. The encoded protein is CASSQGGAGVGETQYF.

The chain combines TRBV28 with TRBJ1-3, with 7 bases matching TRBD1. V gave up 6 bases and J gave up 2 bases; unmatched junction bases: 4. CDR1 is MDHEN, CDR2 SYDVKM, per germline. The CDR3 length is 14 residues. The CDR3 protein is CASSLDRAGNTIYF. DNA of the CDR3: TGTGCCAGCAGCCTCGACAGGGCTGGAAACACCATATATTTT.

V usage is TRBV2 and J usage is TRBJ1-4; maybe TRBD1 (6 bases). V shed 1 base and J shed 7 bases, with 16 bases lying between them. CDR1 and CDR2 (germline): SNHLY, FYNNEI. The CDR3 is 16 residues long. The CDR3 reads CASSEDLTGYLEKLFF. DNA for the CDR3: TGTGCCAGCAGTGAAGATCTTACAGGGTATCTTGAAAAACTGTTTTTT. Variable domain in full (rest from reference TRBV2 and TRBJ1-4): EPEVTQTPSHQVTQMGQEVILRCVPISNHLYFYWYRQILGQKVEFLVSFYNNEISEKSEIFDDQFSVERPDGSNFTLKIRSTKLEDSAMYFCASSEDLTGYLEKLFFGSGTQLSVL.

The V gene is TRBV9, the J gene TRBJ1-1, with D perhaps matching TRBD1 (6 bases). Germline CDR1 SGDLS, CDR2 YYNGEE. This CDR3 region has 15 residues. Trimming took 1 base from V and 1 from J, leaving 11 bases between them. CDR3 sequence reads: CASSVSGHQNTEAFF. CDR3 nucleotides: TGTGCCAGCAGCGTATCGGGACACCAGAACACTGAAGCTTTCTTT.

For the CDR3, the DNA is TGTGCCAGCAGCTTGGGACAGGGGATCTACGAGCAGTACTTC. Its translation: CASSLGQGIYEQYF. The chain has TRBV5-4 and TRBJ2-7, with TRBD1 matching over 8 bases. The junction had 2 bases not matched to a gene; V was cut back by 0 bases and J by 3 bases. Per germline, CDR1 SGHNT and CDR2 YYREEE (reference sequence). CDR3 size: 14 residues.

This chain connects TRBV9 to TRBJ2-7, with 9 nucleotides matching TRBD2. Germline-derived CDR1 and CDR2 are SGDLS and YYNGEE. This CDR3 has 16 residues. V was clipped by 4 bases and J by 8 bases; unmatched bases: 16. The CDR3 DNA reads as TGTGCCAGCAGCTCGCAAGCGAGCGGGAGGCCTTTACAGCAGTACTTC. Translated, it gives CASSSQASGRPLQQYF.

The V call is TRBV5-1, the J call TRBJ1-1; 9 nucleotides line up with TRBD1. The CDR3 is 16 amino acids. J was trimmed by 3 bases and V by 5 bases; bases with no gene match: 11. The germline V gene has CDR1 SGHRS and CDR2 YFSETQ. DNA of the CDR3: TGCGCCAGCAGAACGTGGGACAGGGTTAAGGACACTGAAGCTTTCTTT. Translation gives CASRTWDRVKDTEAFF.

The J gene is TRBJ1-2, the V gene TRBV19; a weak D match, TRBD1 (5 bases). The V and J ends lost 5 bases and 4 bases respectively, with 14 bases between them. Per the germline V gene, CDR1 is LNHDA and CDR2 is SQIVND (reference sequence). This CDR3 is 14 amino acids long. The CDR3, as DNA: TGTGCCAGTAGTGCACAGGTTTTCGGCTATGGCTACACCTTC. This sequence encodes CASSAQVFGYGYTF.

This chain connects TRBV19 to TRBJ2-2; the match to TRBD1 covers 10 bases. The CDR3 has 15 residues. The V gene's germline CDR1 is LNHDA and CDR2 SQIVND (reference sequence). Trimming cost V 5 bases and J 3 bases; bases outside gene matches: 3. CDR3 sequence (DNA): TGTGCCAGTAGTTCGACAGGGGGCGACACCGGGGAGCTGTTTTTT. Translated: CASSSTGGDTGELFF.

The chain employs TRBV19 and TRBJ1-5; D may be TRBD1 (5 bases). Germline V lookup: CDR1 LNHDA, CDR2 SQIVND (reference sequence). Trimming left V 6 bases short and J 5 bases short, with 17 bases between. The CDR3 contains 15 residues. The CDR3 reads CASRNWGGVDQPQHF. As DNA, the CDR3 is TGTGCCAGTAGGAACTGGGGAGGGGTCGATCAGCCCCAGCATTTT.

The chain combines TRBV2 with TRBJ1-3; D gene ambiguous. The CDR3 totals 15 residues. Deletions cut 7 bases from V and 0 bases from J, with 13 bases between. CDR1 and CDR2 (germline): SNHLY, FYNNEI. The DNA of the CDR3 is TGTGCCAGCACTACGACTCCGGTCTCTGGAAACACCATATATTTT. Residues: CASTTTPVSGNTIYF.

J is TRBJ1-1 and V is TRBV11-3; the match to TRBD1 covers 7 bases. Per the germline V gene, CDR1 is SGHNT and CDR2 is YENEEA. The CDR3 is made up of 18 amino acids. V lost 5 bases, J lost 4 bases, and 19 bases stayed unmatched. The CDR3 protein is CASSPGTAKQSGPTEAFF. The CDR3, as DNA: TGTGCCAGCAGCCCCGGGACAGCGAAACAAAGCGGGCCCACTGAAGCTTTCTTT.

The V gene is TRBV6-5, the J gene TRBJ2-4; the D gene is possibly TRBD2 (6 bases). The CDR3 totals 15 residues. Trimming took 0 bases from V and 7 from J, leaving 13 bases between them. Germline loops: CDR1 MNHEY, CDR2 SVGAGI. CDR3 nucleotide sequence: TGTGCCAGCAGTTACTCGCGGGGCGGGGCGAACATTCAGTACTTC. Its translation is CASSYSRGGANIQYF.

The chain combines TRBV19 with TRBJ2-7; 9 positions match TRBD2. CDR3 size: 15 residues. Germline CDR1 is LNHDA and CDR2 is SQIVND (reference sequence). The V segment lost 1 base and the J segment 3 bases; nucleotides outside the gene matches: 4. The CDR3 loop reads CASSIGGLASYEQYF. CDR3 in DNA: TGTGCCAGTAGTATAGGGGGACTAGCAAGCTACGAGCAGTACTTC. The variable domain in full, with the rest retrieved from reference TRBV19 and TRBJ2-7, is DGGITQSPKYLFRKEGQNVTLSCEQNLNHDAMYWYRQDPGQGLRLIYYSQIVNDFQKGDIAEGYSVSREKKESFPLTVTSAQKNPTAFYLCASSIGGLASYEQYFGPGTRLTVT.

The chain employs TRBV4-1 and TRBJ2-7; possible D gene TRBD1, 9 bases. Trimming removed 3 bases at V and 2 bases at J, with 14 bases between. This CDR3 comprises 15 residues. Germline loops: CDR1 MGHRA, CDR2 YSYEKL. CDR3 sequence reads: CASSHSGTGPYEQYF. The CDR3 DNA reads as TGCGCCAGCAGCCATAGCGGGACAGGGCCCTACGAGCAGTACTTC.

J is TRBJ2-3 and V is TRBV7-9; perhaps TRBD2 as D (5 bases). V was shortened by 6 bases and J by 0 bases, with 19 bases between the two germline ends. The CDR3 consists of 17 residues. Germline V gives CDR1 SEHNR, CDR2 FQNEAQ (reference sequence). The CDR3 protein is CASSLKTTPSSTDTQYF. DNA for the CDR3: TGTGCCAGCAGTCTTAAGACTACCCCTTCTAGCACAGATACGCAGTATTTT.

The chain couples TRBV27 to TRBJ2-6; weak D call: TRBD1 (5 bases). Germline CDR1 is MNHEY and CDR2 is SMNVEV (reference sequence). The CDR3 extends over 16 amino acids. V dropped 6 bases and J dropped 3 bases, with 15 bases sitting between them. CDR3 loop: CASRTAGLGGANVLTF. The CDR3 DNA reads TGTGCCAGCAGGACGGCAGGGCTTGGTGGGGCCAACGTCCTGACTTTC.

The chain has TRBV30 and TRBJ2-5, with 7 bases identical to TRBD1. This CDR3 is built from 16 residues. The V segment lost 4 bases and the J segment 1 base; nucleotides outside the gene matches: 12. Per the germline V gene, CDR1 is GTSNPN and CDR2 is SVGIG (reference sequence). The DNA for the CDR3 is TGTGCCTGGATGCCGGGACAGATGACCCCCCAAGAGACCCAGTACTTC. Amino acids: CAWMPGQMTPQETQYF.

The V gene is TRBV7-9, the J gene TRBJ1-1; 7 bases map to TRBD1. The CDR3 has 13 amino acids. The germline V gene has CDR1 SEHNR and CDR2 FQNEAQ (reference sequence). With 0 bases clipped from V and 5 bases from J, the junction kept 0 bases outside the gene matches. The CDR3 loop reads CASSLAGQTEAFF. The DNA for the CDR3 is TGTGCCAGCAGCTTAGCGGGACAGACTGAAGCTTTCTTT.